This T cell receptor (beta chain) was identified in a study of human T cells and chemical hapten exposure. Study summary: 0.01% DPC was applied to the upper back in patch tests, which were read at 6 days. Mostly female patients had alopecia areata, totalis or universalis.

TCRdb used MiXCR to reprocess the RACE reads, holding one entry per CDR3 protein. The table records some 62,000 distinct CDR3 sequences, more than 9.5% of them present only once. General observations from the study: The study found that PT1 expanded TCR counts correlated positively with patch test score.

Time point described: patch test 3, about 24 weeks after DPC sensitization. The treatment was: therapeutic diphenylcyclopropenone sensitization with weekly scalp DPC. The germline CDR1 and CDR2 sequences are SGHTA and FQGNSA. Trimming took 1 base from V and 6 from J; bases not matched to a gene: 4. The CDR3 runs 15 residues. On this clonotype: Its antigen is undetermined.

The sequenced sample was whole blood, obtained in connection with sensitization to the hapten diphenylcyclopropenone (DPC). The rearrangement joins TRBV7-2 to TRBJ2-1; TRBD1 agrees at 9 bases. This receptor was taken from a woman between 25 and 40 years old with alopecia areata. Some clones in this sample may be carry-over from other donors' samples. CDR3: CASSLGDRVSNEQFF. The CDR3 coding sequence is TGTGCCAGCAGCTTAGGGGACAGGGTTAGCAATGAGCAGTTCTTC.